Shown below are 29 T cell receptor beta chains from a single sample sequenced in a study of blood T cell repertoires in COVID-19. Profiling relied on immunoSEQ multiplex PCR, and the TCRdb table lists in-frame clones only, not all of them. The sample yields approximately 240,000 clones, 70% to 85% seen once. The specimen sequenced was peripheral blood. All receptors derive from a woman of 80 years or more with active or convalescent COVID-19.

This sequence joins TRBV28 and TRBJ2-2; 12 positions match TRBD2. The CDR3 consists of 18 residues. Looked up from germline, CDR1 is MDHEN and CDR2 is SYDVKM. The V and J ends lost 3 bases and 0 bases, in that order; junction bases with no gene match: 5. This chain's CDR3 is CASSFALAGGPNTGELFF. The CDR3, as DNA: TGTGCCAGCAGTTTTGCTCTAGCGGGGGGGCCGAACACCGGGGAGCTGTTTTTT. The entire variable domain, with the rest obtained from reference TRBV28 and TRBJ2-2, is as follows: DVKVTQSSRYLVKRTGEKVFLECVQDMDHENMFWYRQDPGLGLRLIYFSYDVKMKEKGDIPEGYSVSREKKERFSLILESASTNQTSMYLCASSFALAGGPNTGELFFGEGSRLTVL.

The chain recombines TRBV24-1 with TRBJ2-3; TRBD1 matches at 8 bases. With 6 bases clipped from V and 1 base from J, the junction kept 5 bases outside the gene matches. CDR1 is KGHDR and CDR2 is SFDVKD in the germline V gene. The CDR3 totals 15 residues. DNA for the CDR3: TGTGCCACCAGTTATGGGACAGGCCGCACAGATACGCAGTATTTT. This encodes CATSYGTGRTDTQYF.

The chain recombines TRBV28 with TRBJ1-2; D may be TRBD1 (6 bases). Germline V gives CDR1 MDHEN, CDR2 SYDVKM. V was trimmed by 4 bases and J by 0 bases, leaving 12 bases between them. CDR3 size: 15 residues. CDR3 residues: CASSSPGEANYGYTF. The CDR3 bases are TGTGCCAGCAGTTCCCCAGGGGAAGCTAACTATGGCTACACCTTC.

The DNA of the CDR3 is TGTGCGACCAGGGAGGGGCTTGCTGGCTACACCTTC. This translates into CATREGLAGYTF. The chain combines TRBV6-5 with TRBJ1-2; perhaps TRBD1 as D (5 bases). The CDR3 totals 12 residues. Per the germline V gene, CDR1 is MNHEY and CDR2 is SVGAGI.

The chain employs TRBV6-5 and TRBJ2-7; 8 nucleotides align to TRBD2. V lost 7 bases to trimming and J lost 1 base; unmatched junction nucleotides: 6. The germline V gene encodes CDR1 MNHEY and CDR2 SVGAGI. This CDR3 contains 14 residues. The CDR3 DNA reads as TGTGCCAGCACCCCTACTAGCGGTTCCTACGAGCAGTACTTC. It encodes CASTPTSGSYEQYF.

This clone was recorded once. In nucleotides, the CDR3 is TGTGCCAGCAGCCTCAGAATGCAGGGGGCGACTCTGAACACTGAAGCTTTCTTT. Amino acid sequence: CASSLRMQGATLNTEAFF. V and J are TRBV5-5 and TRBJ1-1, with 8 bases matching TRBD1. Losses at the gene ends were 4 bases for V and 0 bases for J; bases not matched to a gene: 14. Germline CDR1 SGHKS, CDR2 YYEKEE (reference sequence). The CDR3 extends over 18 amino acids.

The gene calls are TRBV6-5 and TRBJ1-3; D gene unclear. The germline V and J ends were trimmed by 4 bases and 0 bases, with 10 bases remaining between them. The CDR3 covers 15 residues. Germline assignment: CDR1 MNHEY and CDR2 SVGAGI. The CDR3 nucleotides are TGTGCCAGCAGTTTAACAGCTATCTCTGGAAACACCATATATTTT. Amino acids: CASSLTAISGNTIYF.

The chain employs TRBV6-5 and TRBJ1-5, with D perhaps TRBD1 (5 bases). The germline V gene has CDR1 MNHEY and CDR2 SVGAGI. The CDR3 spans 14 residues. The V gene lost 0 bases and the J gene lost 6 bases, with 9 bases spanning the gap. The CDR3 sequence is CASSYSGAGQPQHF. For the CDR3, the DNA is TGTGCCAGCAGTTACTCAGGGGCCGGTCAGCCCCAGCATTTT.

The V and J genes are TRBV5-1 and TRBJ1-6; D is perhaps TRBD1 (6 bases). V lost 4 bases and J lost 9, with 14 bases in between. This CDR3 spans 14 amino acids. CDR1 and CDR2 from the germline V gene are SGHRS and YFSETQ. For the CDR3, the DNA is TGCGCCAGCAGCCCGGACAGTATCCGTTCACCCCTCCACTTT. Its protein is CASSPDSIRSPLHF.

This chain's CDR3 is CASSYQGSADTQYF. The CDR3 DNA reads TGTGCCAGCAGCTACCAGGGCTCAGCAGATACGCAGTATTTT. The chain links TRBV11-3 to TRBJ2-3, with D possibly TRBD1 on 5 matching bases. CDR3 length: 14 amino acids. The V end lost 4 bases, the J end lost 4 bases, and 12 bases lay between the germline ends. From germline, CDR1 is SGHNT and CDR2 YENEEA.

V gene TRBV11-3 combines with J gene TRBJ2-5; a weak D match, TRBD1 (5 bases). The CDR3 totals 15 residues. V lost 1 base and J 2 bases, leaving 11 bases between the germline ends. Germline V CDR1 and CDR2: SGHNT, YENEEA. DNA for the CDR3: TGTGCCAGCAGCTTAGGGACACGAGGTCAAGAGACCCAGTACTTC. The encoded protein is CASSLGTRGQETQYF.

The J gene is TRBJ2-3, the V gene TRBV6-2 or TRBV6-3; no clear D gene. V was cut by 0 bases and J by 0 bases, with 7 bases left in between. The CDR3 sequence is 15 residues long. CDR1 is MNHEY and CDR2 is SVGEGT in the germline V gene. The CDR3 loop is CASSYSKESTDTQYF. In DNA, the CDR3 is TGTGCCAGCAGTTACTCGAAAGAGAGCACAGATACGCAGTATTTT.

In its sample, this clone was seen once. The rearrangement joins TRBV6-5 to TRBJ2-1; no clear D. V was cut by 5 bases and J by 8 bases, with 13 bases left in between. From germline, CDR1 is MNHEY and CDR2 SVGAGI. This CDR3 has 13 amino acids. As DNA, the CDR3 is TGTGCCAGCAGTCAACCAGCGATCCATGAGCAGTTCTTC. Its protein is CASSQPAIHEQFF.

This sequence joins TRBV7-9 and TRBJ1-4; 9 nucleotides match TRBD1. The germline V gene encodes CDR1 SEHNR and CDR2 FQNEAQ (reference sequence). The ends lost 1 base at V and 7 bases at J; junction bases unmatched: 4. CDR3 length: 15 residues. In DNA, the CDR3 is TGTGCCAGCAGCTTAGGACGGACAGGGGTTGAAAAACTGTTTTTT. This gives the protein CASSLGRTGVEKLFF.

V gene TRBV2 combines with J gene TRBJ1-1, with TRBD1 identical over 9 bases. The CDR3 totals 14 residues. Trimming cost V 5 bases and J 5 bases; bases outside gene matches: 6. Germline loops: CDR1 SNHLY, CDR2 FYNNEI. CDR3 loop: CASSYRGRRTEAFF. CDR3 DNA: TGTGCCAGCAGTTACAGGGGGCGACGAACTGAAGCTTTCTTT. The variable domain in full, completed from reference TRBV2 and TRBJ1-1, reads EPEVTQTPSHQVTQMGQEVILRCVPISNHLYFYWYRQILGQKVEFLVSFYNNEISEKSEIFDDQFSVERPDGSNFTLKIRSTKLEDSAMYFCASSYRGRRTEAFFGQGTRLTVV.

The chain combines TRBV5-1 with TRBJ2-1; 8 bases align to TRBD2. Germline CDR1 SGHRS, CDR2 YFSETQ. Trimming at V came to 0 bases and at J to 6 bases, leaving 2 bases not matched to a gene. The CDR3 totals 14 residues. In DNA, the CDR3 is TGCGCCAGCAGCTTGGGACTAGCGTTCAATGAGCAGTTCTTC. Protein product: CASSLGLAFNEQFF. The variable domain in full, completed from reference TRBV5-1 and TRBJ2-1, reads KAGVTQTPRYLIKTRGQQVTLSCSPISGHRSVSWYQQTPGQGLQFLFEYFSETQRNKGNFPGRFSGRQFSNSRSEMNVSTLELGDSALYLCASSLGLAFNEQFFGPGTRLTVL.

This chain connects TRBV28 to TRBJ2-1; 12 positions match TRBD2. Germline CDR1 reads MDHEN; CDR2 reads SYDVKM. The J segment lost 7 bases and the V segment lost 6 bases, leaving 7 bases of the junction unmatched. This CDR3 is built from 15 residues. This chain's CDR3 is CASSIGTSGLNEQFF. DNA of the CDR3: TGTGCCAGCAGCATCGGGACTAGCGGGCTAAATGAGCAGTTCTTC.

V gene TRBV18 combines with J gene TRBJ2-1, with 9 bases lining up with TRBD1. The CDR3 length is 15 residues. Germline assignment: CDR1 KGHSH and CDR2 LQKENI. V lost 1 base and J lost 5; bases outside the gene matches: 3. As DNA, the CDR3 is TGTGCCAGCTCACCACGGGGACAGGGTAACAATGAGCAGTTCTTC. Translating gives CASSPRGQGNNEQFF.

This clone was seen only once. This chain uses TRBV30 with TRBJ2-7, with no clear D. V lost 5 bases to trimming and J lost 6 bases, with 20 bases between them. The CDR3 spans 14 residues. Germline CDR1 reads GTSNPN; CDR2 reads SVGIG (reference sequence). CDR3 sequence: CAWGKETYLSEQYF. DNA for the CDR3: TGTGCCTGGGGGAAGGAGACCTACCTCTCCGAGCAGTACTTC.

CDR3: CASSGGTGDEKLFF. CDR3 nucleotides: TGTGCCAGCAGCGGCGGGACAGGGGACGAAAAACTGTTTTTT. This chain links TRBV9 with TRBJ1-4; 10 nucleotides agree with TRBD1. This CDR3 comprises 14 residues. Germline trimming cut 3 bases from V and 8 bases from J; bases unmatched to any gene: 4. The germline V gene encodes CDR1 SGDLS and CDR2 YYNGEE.

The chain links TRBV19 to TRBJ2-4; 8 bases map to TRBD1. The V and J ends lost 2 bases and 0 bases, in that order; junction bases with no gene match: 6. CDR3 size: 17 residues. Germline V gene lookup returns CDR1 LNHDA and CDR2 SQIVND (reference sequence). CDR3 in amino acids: CASSIRDRGLAKNIQYF. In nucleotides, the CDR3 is TGTGCCAGTAGTATACGCGACAGGGGATTAGCCAAAAACATTCAGTACTTC.

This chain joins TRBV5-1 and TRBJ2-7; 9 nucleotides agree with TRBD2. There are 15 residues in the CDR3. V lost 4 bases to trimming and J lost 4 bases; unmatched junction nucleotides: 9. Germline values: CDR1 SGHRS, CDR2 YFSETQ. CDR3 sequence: CASSDPGLAQYEQYF. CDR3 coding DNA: TGCGCCAGCAGCGACCCGGGACTAGCACAATACGAGCAGTACTTC.

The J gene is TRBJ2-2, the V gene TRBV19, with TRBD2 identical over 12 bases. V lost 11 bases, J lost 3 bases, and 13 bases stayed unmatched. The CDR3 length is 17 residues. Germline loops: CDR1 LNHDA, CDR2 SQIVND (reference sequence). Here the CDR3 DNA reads TGTGCCTGTACGGGACTAGCGGGTGTACTCCACACCGGGGAGCTGTTTTTT. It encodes CACTGLAGVLHTGELFF.

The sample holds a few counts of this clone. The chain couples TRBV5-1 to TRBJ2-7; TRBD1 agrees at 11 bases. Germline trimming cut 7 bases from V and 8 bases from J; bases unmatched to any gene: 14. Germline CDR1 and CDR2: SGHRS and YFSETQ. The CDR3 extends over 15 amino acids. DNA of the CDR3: TGCGCCAGCTTCCCATCCGGGACAGGGGGTGAAAAGCAGTACTTC. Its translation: CASFPSGTGGEKQYF. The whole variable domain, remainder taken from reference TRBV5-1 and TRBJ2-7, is KAGVTQTPRYLIKTRGQQVTLSCSPISGHRSVSWYQQTPGQGLQFLFEYFSETQRNKGNFPGRFSGRQFSNSRSEMNVSTLELGDSALYLCASFPSGTGGEKQYFGPGTRLTVT.

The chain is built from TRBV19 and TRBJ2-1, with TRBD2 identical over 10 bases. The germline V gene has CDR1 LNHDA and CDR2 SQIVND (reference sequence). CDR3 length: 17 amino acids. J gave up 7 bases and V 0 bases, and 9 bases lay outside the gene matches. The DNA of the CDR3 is TGTGCCAGTAGTATAGAGGGTAGCGGGAGGCCTGGGAATGAGCAGTTCTTC. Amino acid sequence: CASSIEGSGRPGNEQFF.

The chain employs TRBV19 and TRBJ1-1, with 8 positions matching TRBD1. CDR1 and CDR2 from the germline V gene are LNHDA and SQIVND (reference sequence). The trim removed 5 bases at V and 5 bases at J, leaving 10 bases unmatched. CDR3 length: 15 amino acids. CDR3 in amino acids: CASSLLGQGRTEAFF. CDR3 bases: TGTGCCAGTAGTCTCCTCGGACAGGGAAGGACTGAAGCTTTCTTT.

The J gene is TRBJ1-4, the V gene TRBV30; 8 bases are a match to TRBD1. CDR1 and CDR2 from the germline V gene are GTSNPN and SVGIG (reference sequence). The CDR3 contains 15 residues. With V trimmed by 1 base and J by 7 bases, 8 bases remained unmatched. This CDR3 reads CAWSGGTGLAEKLFF. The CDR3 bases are TGTGCCTGGAGTGGCGGGACAGGTTTGGCTGAAAAACTGTTTTTT.

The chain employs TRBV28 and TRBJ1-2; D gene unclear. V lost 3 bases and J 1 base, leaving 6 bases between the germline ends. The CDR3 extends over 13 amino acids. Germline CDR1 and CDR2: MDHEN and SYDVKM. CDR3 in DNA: TGTGCCAGCAGTTTGACAAGTAACTATGGCTACACCTTC. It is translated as CASSLTSNYGYTF.

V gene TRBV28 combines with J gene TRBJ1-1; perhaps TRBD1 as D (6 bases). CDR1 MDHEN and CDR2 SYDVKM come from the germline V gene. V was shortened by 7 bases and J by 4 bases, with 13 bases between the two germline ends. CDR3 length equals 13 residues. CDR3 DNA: TGTGCCAGCACCGGGGTAGGGGGCACTGAAGCTTTCTTT. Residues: CASTGVGGTEAFF.